This is a list of T cell receptor beta chains from one sample in a study of cytomegalovirus exposure and HLA in healthy donors. Generated by immunoSEQ multiplex PCR, the TCRdb table keeps only in-frame clones and is missing some. The sample comprises about 170,000 clones, 75% to 90% of which are singletons, and 2% to 2.5% rests with the top ten. Sequencing used PBMCs. Receptors were obtained from a male donor in good health and CMV-seronegative. Each CDR3 is given with its conserved first and last residue. D genes are given only for firm matches. Not all rows give a size; the values are once, few, many and, for expanded clones, a class.

abundance,v_gene,j_gene,d_gene,CDR3nt,CDR3aa
NA,TRBV6-1,TRBJ2-5,NA,TGTGCCAGCAGGATCGGGGGACTGGGGACCCAGTACTTC,CASRIGGLGTQYF
NA,TRBV27,TRBJ1-2,NA,TGTGCCAGCAGTCCCGACAGACGCTATGGCTACACCTTC,CASSPDRRYGYTF
NA,TRBV2,TRBJ2-5,TRBD2,TGTGCCAGCAGCTACCGACTAGCTGGGGGAGAGACCCAGTACTTC,CASSYRLAGGETQYF
NA,TRBV5-8,TRBJ1-6,NA,TGTGCCAGCAGCTTGTGGCAGGTTAATTCACCCCTCCACTTT,CASSLWQVNSPLHF
NA,TRBV6-1,TRBJ1-5,TRBD1,TGTGCCAGCAGTGTTTCTCAGGGGGCCATGGAGCAGCCCCAGCATTTT,CASSVSQGAMEQPQHF
NA,TRBV7-9,TRBJ1-2,TRBD1,TGTTCCAGCAGCTTCGAGCCCGGACAGGGGGCGATTGGCTACACCTTC,CSSSFEPGQGAIGYTF
NA,TRBV7-9,TRBJ1-4,NA,TGTGCCAGCAGCCTCGTAGTAGCTAATGAAAAACTGTTTTTT,CASSLVVANEKLFF
NA,TRBV30,TRBJ1-2,NA,TGTGCCTGGGGGCTTCATGGCTACACCTTC,CAWGLHGYTF
NA,TRBV7-8,TRBJ1-4,NA,TGTGCCAGCACCATGAGTGTCCAGGGAGGTTTTGGAAAACTGTTTTTT,CASTMSVQGGFGKLFF
NA,TRBV6-1,TRBJ1-5,TRBD1,TGTGCCAGCAGTGAAGACGGGGGACAGGGGAGGCTGCCCCAGCATTTT,CASSEDGGQGRLPQHF
NA,TRBV6-1,TRBJ2-3,NA,TGTGCCAGCAGTCCAGACAGCCTCACAGATACGCAGTATTTT,CASSPDSLTDTQYF
NA,TRBV18,TRBJ2-7,NA,TGTGCCAGCTCGTCGAGCTACGAGCAGTACTTC,CASSSSYEQYF
NA,TRBV4-1,TRBJ2-7,TRBD2,TGCGCCAGCAGCCCCCGATCCCCTAGCGGGGGGGCTCTCCACGAGCAGTACTTC,CASSPRSPSGGALHEQYF
NA,TRBV7-9,TRBJ1-2,TRBD1,TGTGCCAGCAGCCACTCCGGGACAGGGGATCGGAATGGCTACACCTTC,CASSHSGTGDRNGYTF
NA,TRBV5-1,TRBJ1-2,NA,TGCGCCAGCAGCTTGGGAAGCCCGGAGGGTGGCTACACCTTC,CASSLGSPEGGYTF
NA,TRBV11-3,TRBJ2-2,TRBD1,TGTGCCAGCAGCTTAGATCGGACAGGGGGCGAGAAGAACACCGGGGAGCTGTTTTTT,CASSLDRTGGEKNTGELFF
NA,TRBV29-1,TRBJ1-5,TRBD1,TGCAGCGTTGTATCGGAGAGGGACAGGGGAGTATATAGCAATCAGCCCCAGCATTTT,CSVVSERDRGVYSNQPQHF
NA,TRBV9,TRBJ1-5,NA,TGTGCCAGCAGCGTAGATGGAGGAAGGTATCAGCCCCAGCATTTT,CASSVDGGRYQPQHF
once,TRBV7-2,TRBJ1-4,NA,TGTGCCAGCAGCTTTTACAGAAATGAAAAACTGTTTTTT,CASSFYRNEKLFF
NA,TRBV5-1,TRBJ1-1,TRBD1,TGCGCCAGCAGCTTGGCCCCGGGACAGAGCACTGAAGCTTTCTTT,CASSLAPGQSTEAFF
NA,TRBV28,TRBJ1-5,NA,TGTGCCAGCAGTTACTCGGGACAAAGTCAGCCCCAGCATTTT,CASSYSGQSQPQHF
few,TRBV19,TRBJ2-2,TRBD2,TGTGCCAGTAGTATAGATCTTGCGGGGGGGCCGTCGGAGCTGTTTTTT,CASSIDLAGGPSELFF